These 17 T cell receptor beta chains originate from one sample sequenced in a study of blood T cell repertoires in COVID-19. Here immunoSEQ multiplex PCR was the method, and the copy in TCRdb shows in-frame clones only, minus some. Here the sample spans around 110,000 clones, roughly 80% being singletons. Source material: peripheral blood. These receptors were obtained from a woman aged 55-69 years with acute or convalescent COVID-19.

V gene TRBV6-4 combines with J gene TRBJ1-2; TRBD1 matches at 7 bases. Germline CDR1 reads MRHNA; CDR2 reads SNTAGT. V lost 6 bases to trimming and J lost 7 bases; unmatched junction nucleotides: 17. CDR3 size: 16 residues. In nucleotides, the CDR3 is TGTGCCAGCAGCTCCGGGACAGCCCTAATCCCGGGTGGCTACACCTTC. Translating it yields CASSSGTALIPGGYTF.

CDR3 sequence reads: CASSQTQGGGTEAFF. CDR3 coding DNA: TGTGCCAGCAGTCAGACACAGGGAGGGGGCACTGAAGCTTTCTTT. The rearrangement uses TRBV6-5 and TRBJ1-1; TRBD1 might be the D (6 bases). Per the germline V gene, CDR1 is MNHEY and CDR2 is SVGAGI. V lost 5 bases and J lost 4, with 17 bases in between. The CDR3 covers 15 residues.

The CDR3 DNA reads as TGTGCCAGCAGCCTTTTAGCGGCCCCATCAGAGGAGCAGTTCTTC. Its translation is CASSLLAAPSEEQFF. V usage is TRBV5-5 and J usage is TRBJ2-1; D might be TRBD2 (6 bases). V was shortened by 4 bases and J by 10 bases, with 21 bases between the two germline ends. The CDR3 covers 15 residues. CDR1 is SGHKS and CDR2 is YYEKEE in the germline V gene (reference sequence). The whole variable domain, filled in from reference TRBV5-5 and TRBJ2-1, reads DAGVTQSPTHLIKTRGQQVTLRCSPISGHKSVSWYQQVLGQGPQFIFQYYEKEERGRGNFPDRFSARQFPNYSSELNVNALLLGDSALYLCASSLLAAPSEEQFFGPGTRLTVL.

Written as DNA, the CDR3 is TGTGCCTGGAGTGTCGTTACTGAAGCTTTCTTT. Protein: CAWSVVTEAFF. The chain carries TRBV30 and TRBJ1-1; D call uncertain. This CDR3 is 11 amino acids long. Germline V gives CDR1 GTSNPN, CDR2 SVGIG (reference sequence). V gave up 0 bases and J gave up 5 bases, with 4 bases separating them.

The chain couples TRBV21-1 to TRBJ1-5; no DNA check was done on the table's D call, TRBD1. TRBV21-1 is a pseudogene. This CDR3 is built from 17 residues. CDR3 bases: TGTGCCAGCAGCAAAGCTTACAGGGGCTATAGCAATCAGCCCCAGCATTTT. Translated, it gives CASSKAYRGYSNQPQHF.

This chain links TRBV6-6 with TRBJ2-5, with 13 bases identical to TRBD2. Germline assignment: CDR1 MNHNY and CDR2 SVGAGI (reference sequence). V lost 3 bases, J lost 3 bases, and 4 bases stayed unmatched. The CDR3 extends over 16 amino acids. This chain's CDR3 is CASSYPGLAGKETQYF. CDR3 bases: TGTGCCAGCAGTTATCCGGGACTAGCGGGGAAAGAGACCCAGTACTTC.

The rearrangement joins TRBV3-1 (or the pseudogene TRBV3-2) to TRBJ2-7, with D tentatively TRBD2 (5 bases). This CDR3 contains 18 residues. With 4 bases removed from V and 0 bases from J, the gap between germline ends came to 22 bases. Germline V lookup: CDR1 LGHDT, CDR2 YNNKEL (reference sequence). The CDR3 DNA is TGTGCCAGCAGCCGAGCTCGGGGATTGCGTCTGTCCTCCTACGAGCAGTACTTC. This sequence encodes CASSRARGLRLSSYEQYF.

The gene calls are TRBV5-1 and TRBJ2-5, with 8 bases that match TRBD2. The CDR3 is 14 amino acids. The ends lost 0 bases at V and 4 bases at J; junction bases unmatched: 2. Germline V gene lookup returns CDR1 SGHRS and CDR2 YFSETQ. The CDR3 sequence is CASSLALAGETQYF. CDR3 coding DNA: TGCGCCAGCAGCTTGGCCCTAGCGGGAGAGACCCAGTACTTC.

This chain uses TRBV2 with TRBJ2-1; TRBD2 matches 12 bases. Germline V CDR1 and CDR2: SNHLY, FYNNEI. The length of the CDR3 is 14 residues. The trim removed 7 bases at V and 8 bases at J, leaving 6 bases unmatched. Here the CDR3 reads CASTRTSGTDEQFF. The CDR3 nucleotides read TGTGCCAGCACCCGGACTAGCGGGACCGATGAGCAGTTCTTC.

The CDR3 DNA follows: TGTGCCAGCAGTCATTGGGACTCGCGCTATGGCTACACCTTC. Translated: CASSHWDSRYGYTF. The J gene is TRBJ1-2, the V gene TRBV6-2 or TRBV6-3, with D tentatively TRBD1 (5 bases). Per the germline V gene, CDR1 is MNHEY and CDR2 is SVGEGT. Trimming took off 5 bases at V and 4 bases at J, with 14 bases between the two ends. The CDR3 is 14 amino acids.

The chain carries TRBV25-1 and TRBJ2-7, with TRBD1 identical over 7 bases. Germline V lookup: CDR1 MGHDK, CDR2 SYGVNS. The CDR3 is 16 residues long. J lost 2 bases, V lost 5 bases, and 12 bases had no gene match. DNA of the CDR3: TGTGCCAGCAGTCCCCCCGGGACAGCTTCGGCCTACGAGCAGTACTTC. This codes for CASSPPGTASAYEQYF.

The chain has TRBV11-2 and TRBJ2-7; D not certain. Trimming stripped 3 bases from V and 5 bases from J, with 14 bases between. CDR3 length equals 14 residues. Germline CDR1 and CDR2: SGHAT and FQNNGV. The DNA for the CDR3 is TGTGCCAGCAGCTTGAGCCATGAGTTCGACGAGCAGTACTTC. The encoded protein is CASSLSHEFDEQYF.

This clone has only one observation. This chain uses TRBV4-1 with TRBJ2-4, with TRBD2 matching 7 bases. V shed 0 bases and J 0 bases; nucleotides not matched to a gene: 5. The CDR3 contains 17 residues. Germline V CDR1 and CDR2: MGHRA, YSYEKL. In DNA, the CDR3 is TGCGCCAGCAGCCAAGAAATAGCGGGCCTAGCCAAAAACATTCAGTACTTC. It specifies CASSQEIAGLAKNIQYF.

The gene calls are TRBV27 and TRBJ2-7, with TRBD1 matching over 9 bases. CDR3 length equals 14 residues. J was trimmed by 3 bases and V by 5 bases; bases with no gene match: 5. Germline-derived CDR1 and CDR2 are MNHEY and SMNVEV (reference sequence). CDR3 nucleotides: TGTGCCAGCAGTAGACAGGGGGATTACTACGAGCAGTACTTC. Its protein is CASSRQGDYYEQYF.

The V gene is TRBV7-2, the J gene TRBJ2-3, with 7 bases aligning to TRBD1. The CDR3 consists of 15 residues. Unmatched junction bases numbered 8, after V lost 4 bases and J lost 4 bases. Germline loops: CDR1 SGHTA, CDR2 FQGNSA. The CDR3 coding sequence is TGTGCCAGCAGCTGGAGAGGGGGCTTGTCAGATACGCAGTATTTT. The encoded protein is CASSWRGGLSDTQYF.

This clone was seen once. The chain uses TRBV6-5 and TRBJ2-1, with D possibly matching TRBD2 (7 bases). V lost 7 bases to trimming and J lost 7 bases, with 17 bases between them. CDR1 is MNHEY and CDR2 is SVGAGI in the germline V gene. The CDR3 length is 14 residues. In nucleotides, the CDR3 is TGTGCCAGCACGCGGCGGGGGCGATGGAATGAGCAGTTCTTC. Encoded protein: CASTRRGRWNEQFF.

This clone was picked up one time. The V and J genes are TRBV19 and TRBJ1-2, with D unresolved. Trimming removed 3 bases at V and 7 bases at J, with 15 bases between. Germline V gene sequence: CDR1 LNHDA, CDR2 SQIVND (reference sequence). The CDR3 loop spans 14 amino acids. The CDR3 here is CASSISGRLGGYTF. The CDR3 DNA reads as TGTGCCAGTAGTATTTCTGGCAGGTTGGGTGGCTACACCTTC.